Shown below are 27 T cell receptor beta chains from a single sample sequenced in a study of T cells of healthy individuals. One entry per CDR3 protein results from TCRdb running MiXCR on the 5' RACE reads. This table has fewer than 70,000 distinct CDR3 sequences, about 15% appearing once. The receptors were sampled from a human donor in good health.

The chain recombines TRBV27 with TRBJ2-7, with 8 bases lining up with TRBD1. The germline CDR1 and CDR2 sequences are MNHEY and SMNVEV (reference sequence). The V and J ends lost 7 bases and 2 bases, in that order; junction bases with no gene match: 7. The CDR3 totals 14 residues. The CDR3 reads CASKVRTGTYEQYF. CDR3 nucleotides: TGTGCCAGCAAAGTCCGGACAGGGACCTACGAGCAGTACTTC.

V usage is TRBV19 and J usage is TRBJ1-5; TRBD1 agrees at 7 bases. V lost 10 bases, J lost 4 bases, and 7 bases stayed unmatched. This CDR3 is 13 amino acids long. Per the germline V gene, CDR1 is LNHDA and CDR2 is SQIVND (reference sequence). The CDR3 sequence: CATQQGQNQPQHF. The CDR3 coding sequence is TGTGCCACTCAGCAGGGACAGAATCAGCCCCAGCATTTT. Complete variable domain (other parts from reference TRBV19 and TRBJ1-5): DGGITQSPKYLFRKEGQNVTLSCEQNLNHDAMYWYRQDPGQGLRLIYYSQIVNDFQKGDIAEGYSVSREKKESFPLTVTSAQKNPTAFYLCATQQGQNQPQHFGDGTRLSIL.

This clonotype was seen more than once but under ten times. The gene calls are TRBV6-1 and TRBJ2-1; D remains ambiguous. This CDR3 contains 12 residues. The germline V gene encodes CDR1 MNHNS and CDR2 SASEGT. Trimming cost V 7 bases and J 7 bases, with 11 bases left between them. As DNA, the CDR3 is TGTGCCAGCACACGGACCTTTAATGAGCAGTTCTTC. This codes for CASTRTFNEQFF.

The genes are TRBV9 and TRBJ2-5, with D unresolved. CDR1 is SGDLS and CDR2 is YYNGEE in the germline V gene. The CDR3 consists of 14 residues. Trimming pared 0 bases from V and 4 bases from J, leaving 10 bases between. The CDR3 nucleotides are TGTGCCAGCAGCGTAGGGTTACGTGCAGAGACCCAGTACTTC. As protein: CASSVGLRAETQYF. Looking up the rest from reference TRBV9 and TRBJ2-5 gives the full variable domain: DSGVTQTPKHLITATGQRVTLRCSPRSGDLSVYWYQQSLDQGLQFLIQYYNGEERAKGNILERFSAQQFPDLHSELNLSSLELGDSALYFCASSVGLRAETQYFGPGTRLLVL.

This clonotype appeared many times. The chain recombines TRBV20-1 with TRBJ2-5; the D gene is possibly TRBD2 (6 bases). Germline V lookup: CDR1 DFQATT, CDR2 SNEGSKA (reference sequence). The CDR3 totals 13 residues. Trimming took off 5 bases at V and 1 base at J, with 11 bases between the two ends. The CDR3 DNA reads as TGCAGTGCTGATCGGGGGATCCAAGAGACCCAGTACTTC. This encodes CSADRGIQETQYF.

This clonotype was observed at least ten times. The chain has TRBV28 and TRBJ2-3; TRBD2 is a possible D gene (6 bases). V dropped 4 bases and J dropped 2 bases, with 13 bases sitting between them. Germline-derived CDR1 and CDR2 are MDHEN and SYDVKM. This CDR3 has 15 residues. The CDR3 reads CASSSRDLNTDTQYF. The CDR3 coding sequence is TGTGCCAGCAGTTCCCGGGACTTAAACACAGATACGCAGTATTTT.

Only a few counts were recorded for this clonotype. The genes are TRBV30 and TRBJ1-1; D is unclear. This CDR3 is 11 amino acids long. The ends were cut back, 1 base at V and 11 bases at J, with 11 bases in the middle. CDR1 and CDR2 (germline): GTSNPN, SVGIG (reference sequence). The CDR3 nucleotides are TGTGCCTGGAGTGCCAACAAAGGGGCTTTCTTT. Its protein product is CAWSANKGAFF.

V and J are TRBV24-1 and TRBJ2-1; a possible D gene is TRBD2 (5 bases). The CDR3 consists of 14 residues. The V gene lost 0 bases and the J gene lost 5 bases, with 7 bases spanning the gap. Germline lookup yields CDR1 KGHDR and CDR2 SFDVKD. CDR3 sequence reads: CATSDLDYNNEQFF. The CDR3 DNA follows: TGTGCCACCAGTGATTTGGACTACAACAATGAGCAGTTCTTC.

The chain combines TRBV9 with TRBJ2-1, with TRBD2 matching over 10 bases. This CDR3 contains 16 residues. The J segment lost 3 bases and the V segment lost 4 bases, leaving 7 bases of the junction unmatched. Germline V gene data show CDR1 as SGDLS and CDR2 as YYNGEE. CDR3: CASSLSGTSVYNEQFF. The DNA of the CDR3 is TGTGCCAGCAGCCTGTCCGGGACTAGCGTCTACAATGAGCAGTTCTTC.

J is TRBJ2-7 and V is TRBV5-1, with 8 bases fitting TRBD2. Germline CDR1 is SGHRS and CDR2 is YFSETQ. J was trimmed by 1 base and V by 4 bases; bases with no gene match: 10. CDR3 length: 16 amino acids. This chain's CDR3 is CASSGAAGGQSYEQYF. The CDR3 nucleotides are TGCGCCAGCAGCGGGGCGGCGGGGGGCCAATCCTACGAGCAGTACTTC. Drawing the rest from reference TRBV5-1 and TRBJ2-7, the complete variable domain is KAGVTQTPRYLIKTRGQQVTLSCSPISGHRSVSWYQQTPGQGLQFLFEYFSETQRNKGNFPGRFSGRQFSNSRSEMNVSTLELGDSALYLCASSGAAGGQSYEQYFGPGTRLTVT.

A few counts support this clonotype. The V call is TRBV6-5, the J call TRBJ1-3; 7 bases fit TRBD1. Trimming at V came to 7 bases and at J to 1 base, leaving 4 bases not matched to a gene. From germline, CDR1 is MNHEY and CDR2 SVGAGI. The CDR3 has 14 residues. CDR3 sequence (DNA): TGTGCCAGCATCGAGGACAGGTCTGGAAACACCATATATTTT. Its protein is CASIEDRSGNTIYF.

The sample holds many counts of this clonotype. The V gene is TRBV6-2 or TRBV6-3, the J gene TRBJ2-1; tentative D call: TRBD2 (5 bases). Germline V gene data show CDR1 as MNHEY and CDR2 as SVGEGT. Deletions cut 6 bases from V and 1 base from J, with 13 bases between. This CDR3 has 15 amino acids. The CDR3 protein is CASSLLEWSYNEQFF. In DNA form, the CDR3 reads TGTGCCAGCAGCTTACTAGAGTGGTCCTACAATGAGCAGTTCTTC.

The chain carries TRBV27 and TRBJ1-1, with 9 positions matching TRBD1. Germline V CDR1 and CDR2: MNHEY, SMNVEV (reference sequence). CDR3 size: 12 residues. V dropped 3 bases and J dropped 9; count of bases not matched to a gene: 2. The CDR3 sequence: CASSFGQGKAFF. For the CDR3, the DNA is TGTGCCAGCAGTTTCGGACAGGGGAAAGCTTTCTTT.

In this sample, this clonotype turned up a few times. The chain has TRBV29-1 and TRBJ2-3; D tentatively fits TRBD1 or TRBD2 (5 bases each). The CDR3 loop spans 15 amino acids. The germline CDR1 and CDR2 sequences are SQVTM and ANQGSEA. V was clipped by 2 bases and J by 6 bases, with 18 bases between them. CDR3 protein: CSVEPPGGGSDTQYF. DNA of the CDR3: TGCAGCGTTGAACCCCCCGGTGGGGGTTCGGATACGCAGTATTTT.

The chain links TRBV20-1 to TRBJ1-4; TRBD1 matches 12 bases. The CDR3 covers 15 residues. The V gene's germline CDR1 is DFQATT and CDR2 SNEGSKA (reference sequence). V shed 6 bases and J 4 bases; nucleotides not matched to a gene: 6. DNA of the CDR3: TGCAGTGCGAGGGACAGGGGGCTTGGTAATGAAAAACTGTTTTTT. The encoded protein is CSARDRGLGNEKLFF.

This clonotype has ten or more counts. The genes are TRBV7-2 and TRBJ2-7, with a possible D match to TRBD2 (6 bases). CDR1 and CDR2 (germline): SGHTA, FQGNSA. The V gene lost 4 bases and the J gene lost 2 bases, with 15 bases spanning the gap. The CDR3 extends over 15 amino acids. In nucleotides, the CDR3 is TGTGCCAGCAGCTCCGTACTAGCAATTCCCTACGAGCAGTACTTC. This sequence encodes CASSSVLAIPYEQYF.

V and J are TRBV4-3 and TRBJ1-1; 9 bases are a match to TRBD1. Germline CDR1 reads LGHNA; CDR2 reads YSLEER. The V segment lost 6 bases and the J segment 1 base; nucleotides outside the gene matches: 3. The CDR3 extends over 14 amino acids. The CDR3 is CASRPGQGNTEAFF. CDR3 nucleotide sequence: TGCGCCAGCAGGCCGGGACAGGGGAACACTGAAGCTTTCTTT.

This clonotype occurred a few times. An end of the junction differs from the germline gene, which may be a read error. V usage is TRBV9 and J usage is TRBJ1-2; 11 nucleotides match TRBD1. The CDR3 sequence is 14 residues long. CDR1 is SGDLS and CDR2 is YYNGEE in the germline V gene. CDR3 nucleotides: TGTGCCAGCAGCGTAGCTTGGACAGGGGGCGACTACAACTTC. Its translation: CASSVAWTGGDYNF.

This clonotype showed up many times. The genes are TRBV2 and TRBJ2-1; 9 bases line up with TRBD1. Germline CDR1 reads SNHLY; CDR2 reads FYNNEI. V lost 6 bases, J lost 6 bases, and 6 bases stayed unmatched. The CDR3 is made up of 14 amino acids. The CDR3 loop reads CASSPGTGFNEQFF. CDR3 bases: TGTGCCAGCAGCCCCGGGACAGGGTTCAATGAGCAGTTCTTC. Variable domain in full (rest from reference TRBV2 and TRBJ2-1): EPEVTQTPSHQVTQMGQEVILRCVPISNHLYFYWYRQILGQKVEFLVSFYNNEISEKSEIFDDQFSVERPDGSNFTLKIRSTKLEDSAMYFCASSPGTGFNEQFFGPGTRLTVL.

The table lists this clonotype with a few counts. The chain uses TRBV10-3 and TRBJ1-6, with 12 bases matching TRBD1. The V segment lost 0 bases and the J segment 9 bases; nucleotides outside the gene matches: 3. Looked up from germline, CDR1 is ENHRY and CDR2 is SYGVKD. The CDR3 sequence is 16 residues long. DNA for the CDR3: TGTGCCATCAGTGAGTCAGGGACAGGGGGCGGTTCACCCCTCCACTTT. This gives the protein CAISESGTGGGSPLHF.

This clonotype was observed many times. This chain joins TRBV20-1 and TRBJ2-5; D is unclear. Germline CDR1 reads DFQATT; CDR2 reads SNEGSKA (reference sequence). V lost 1 base, J lost 5 bases, and 5 bases lay in between. This CDR3 spans 11 amino acids. As DNA, the CDR3 is TGCAGTGCTAGAGGCCAGGAGACCCAGTACTTC. Translation gives CSARGQETQYF.

This clonotype was recorded at least ten times. CDR3 coding DNA: TGTGCCAGCAGATTTCCCGGACAGGGGGATAGAAGTGGCTACACCTTC. It is translated as CASRFPGQGDRSGYTF. The V call is TRBV25-1, the J call TRBJ1-2, with 10 bases aligning to TRBD1. Germline V gene lookup returns CDR1 MGHDK and CDR2 SYGVNS. This CDR3 region has 16 residues. J gave up 7 bases and V 6 bases, and 14 bases lay outside the gene matches.

The chain employs TRBV6-2 or TRBV6-3 and TRBJ2-7, with D unclear. The CDR3 consists of 10 residues. The V gene's germline CDR1 is MNHEY and CDR2 SVGEGT. V was clipped by 8 bases and J by 5 bases, with 7 bases between them. The CDR3 protein is CASRRNEQYF. In DNA form, the CDR3 reads TGTGCCAGCCGAAGGAACGAGCAGTACTTC.

The CDR3 is CASSLIPRRWAGKLFF. The CDR3 DNA reads TGTGCCAGCAGCTTAATCCCCCGGAGGTGGGCAGGAAAACTGTTTTTT. J is TRBJ1-4 and V is TRBV7-2; D is unclear. Looked up from germline, CDR1 is SGHTA and CDR2 is FQGNSA. This CDR3 spans 16 amino acids. The V end was cut by 2 bases, the J end by 10 bases, with 20 bases between.

CDR3 region: CSAREASYNEQFF. The DNA for the CDR3 is TGCAGTGCTAGAGAGGCATCCTACAATGAGCAGTTCTTC. The V call is TRBV20-1, the J call TRBJ2-1; D is unclear. The CDR3 runs 13 residues. V was clipped by 0 bases and J by 1 base, with 4 bases between them. Germline CDR1 reads DFQATT; CDR2 reads SNEGSKA (reference sequence).

The chain is built from TRBV21-1 and TRBJ2-7; the tabulated D call, TRBD1, remains unverified against the DNA. TRBV21-1 has pseudogene status. The CDR3 length is 14 residues. CDR3 residues: CASSARDRSYEQYF. The CDR3 DNA reads as TGTGCCAGCAGCGCACGGGACAGGTCCTACGAGCAGTACTTC.

This clonotype was detected many times. The rearrangement uses TRBV29-1 and TRBJ2-3; D is unresolved. The CDR3 loop spans 12 amino acids. Between the trimmed V and J ends, which lost 4 bases and 1 base, there was a span of 6 bases. From germline, CDR1 is SQVTM and CDR2 ANQGSEA. The CDR3 DNA is TGCAGCGTTGGTTACCGCACAGATACGCAGTATTTT. It encodes CSVGYRTDTQYF.